Given below is one T cell receptor (beta chain) in context. Its antigen is not identified. Recent vaccinations or acute infections were absent in the healthy HIV-negative adult donors. Profiling relied on immunoSEQ multiplex PCR, and the TCRdb table lists in-frame clones only, not all of them. The table lists 2 million to 2.5 million clones, roughly 95% of them singletons. This record belongs to a study of shared clonotypes between healthy human individuals. Across the study: Every donor yielded three CD4 naive, three CD4 memory, two CD8 naive and one CD8 memory plate. Study results and limitations: Among the subsets, naive ones generally showed larger estimated richness than memory ones. Limited genetic and exposure-history diversity came from having few donors.

The CDR3 loop spans 15 amino acids. V lost 0 bases to trimming and J lost 7 bases, with 16 bases between them. Germline V gene data show CDR1 as SGHRS and CDR2 as YFSETQ. V usage is TRBV5-1 and J usage is TRBJ2-5, with D perhaps matching TRBD1 (5 bases). Sequences were obtained from naive CD4+ T cells sorted from blood. Subset defined: CD45RA+ positively selected. The source of this sequence is a man aged 18 to 30 in good health. The CDR3 DNA follows: TGCGCCAGCAGCTTGGACGCCAGGGATAAACCGACCCAGTACTTC. Its translation is CASSLDARDKPTQYF.